A selection of T cell receptor beta chains follows, all from one sample in a study of cytomegalovirus exposure and HLA in healthy donors. Sequencing used immunoSEQ multiplex PCR; TCRdb keeps in-frame clones, though not all of them. The data contain some 250,000 clones, around 76% of them seen just once; the ten biggest clones take up around 5%. The sequenced sample consisted of PBMCs. The source of these receptors is a woman aged 40 to 55 in good health and CMV-seropositive. CDR3s include the opening cysteine and the closing phenylalanine or tryptophan. Each record gives: J gene, D gene, clone size, V gene, CDR3 DNA, CDR3 protein. The D gene is left open where the match is weak. The size entry is marked missing in some rows and otherwise reads once, few, many or a size class.

j_gene: TRBJ2-1; d_gene: TRBD2; abundance: few; v_gene: TRBV2; CDR3nt: TGTGCCAGCACCGAAAGGGGGGGGACTAGAGGGGGGTTCAATGAGCAGTTCTTC; CDR3aa: CASTERGGTRGGFNEQFF
j_gene: TRBJ1-5; d_gene: TRBD1; abundance: .; v_gene: TRBV19; CDR3nt: TGTGCCAGTAGATTGGGTGGGACAGGTTTTTATCAGCCCCAGCATTTT; CDR3aa: CASRLGGTGFYQPQHF
j_gene: TRBJ2-5; d_gene: .; abundance: .; v_gene: TRBV7-2; CDR3nt: TGTGCCAGCAGCTTAGGGGGCGGGGGCGAGACCCAGTACTTC; CDR3aa: CASSLGGGGETQYF
j_gene: TRBJ2-3; d_gene: .; abundance: once; v_gene: TRBV15; CDR3nt: TGTGCCACCAGCAGAGATACGACCGGGACGCCCAGGGGTACGCAGTATTTT; CDR3aa: CATSRDTTGTPRGTQYF
j_gene: TRBJ2-1; d_gene: .; abundance: once; v_gene: TRBV4-1; CDR3nt: TGCGCCAGCAGCCCTCAATCCGGGACTGTTATATATGAGCAGTTCTTC; CDR3aa: CASSPQSGTVIYEQFF
j_gene: TRBJ2-5; d_gene: .; abundance: once; v_gene: TRBV21-1; CDR3nt: TGTGCCAGCAGCCCAGGGGCAGCTGAGACCCAGTACTTC; CDR3aa: CASSPGAAETQYF
j_gene: TRBJ1-1; d_gene: TRBD1; abundance: once; v_gene: TRBV19; CDR3nt: TGTGCCAGTAGTCCCCGACAGGGTCAAACTGAAGCTTTCTTT; CDR3aa: CASSPRQGQTEAFF
j_gene: TRBJ2-7; d_gene: TRBD1; abundance: .; v_gene: TRBV6-5; CDR3nt: TGTGCCAGCAGTTACCAGGGGGTGGGGACCTCCTACGAGCAGTACTTC; CDR3aa: CASSYQGVGTSYEQYF
j_gene: TRBJ1-2; d_gene: .; abundance: .; v_gene: TRBV2; CDR3nt: TGTGCCAGCAGTGAAAATAGTCCTTTCGCCAGGAACTATGGCTACACCTTC; CDR3aa: CASSENSPFARNYGYTF
j_gene: TRBJ1-4; d_gene: .; abundance: once; v_gene: TRBV6-1; CDR3nt: TGTGCCAGCAGTGGGACAGCAACTAATGAAAAACTGTTTTTT; CDR3aa: CASSGTATNEKLFF
j_gene: TRBJ2-6; d_gene: TRBD1; abundance: few; v_gene: TRBV13; CDR3nt: TGTGCCAGCAGCTTAGAGACAGGGGGCGCTGGGGCCAACGTCCTGACTTTC; CDR3aa: CASSLETGGAGANVLTF
j_gene: TRBJ2-1; d_gene: TRBD2; abundance: .; v_gene: TRBV9; CDR3nt: TGTGCCAGCAGCGATCGGACTAGCGGGATTGCTTTCAATGAGCAGTTCTTC; CDR3aa: CASSDRTSGIAFNEQFF
j_gene: TRBJ1-6; d_gene: .; abundance: .; v_gene: TRBV7-2; CDR3nt: TGTGCCAGCACCCCGGGAAGGTCACCCCTCCACTTT; CDR3aa: CASTPGRSPLHF
j_gene: TRBJ2-3; d_gene: .; abundance: .; v_gene: TRBV5-1; CDR3nt: TGCGCCAGCAGCTTGAGTCGAGGGAGGACTCCCCGGGATACGCAGTATTTT; CDR3aa: CASSLSRGRTPRDTQYF
j_gene: TRBJ2-7; d_gene: .; abundance: .; v_gene: TRBV28; CDR3nt: TGTGCCAGCACCCCGGCCACTAGTCGTTACGAGCAGTACTTC; CDR3aa: CASTPATSRYEQYF
j_gene: TRBJ1-6; d_gene: .; abundance: .; v_gene: TRBV4-3; CDR3nt: TGCGCCAGCAGCCAAGGTCGGGGGGTCTCACCCCTCCACTTT; CDR3aa: CASSQGRGVSPLHF
j_gene: TRBJ2-5; d_gene: .; abundance: .; v_gene: TRBV2; CDR3nt: TGTGCCGGTATAGGACAGCGAAAAGAGACCCAGTACTTC; CDR3aa: CAGIGQRKETQYF
j_gene: TRBJ1-5; d_gene: TRBD1; abundance: .; v_gene: TRBV5-5; CDR3nt: TGTGCCAGCAGCTCGGGACAGGCTAGCAATCAGCCCCAGCATTTT; CDR3aa: CASSSGQASNQPQHF
j_gene: TRBJ2-7; d_gene: .; abundance: few; v_gene: TRBV30; CDR3nt: TGTGCCTGGGGTTTCGACAGGTTAAGAGAGCAGTACTTC; CDR3aa: CAWGFDRLREQYF
j_gene: TRBJ2-3; d_gene: TRBD2; abundance: .; v_gene: TRBV11-2; CDR3nt: TGTGCCAGCAGCTTAATTAGCGGGGGCCGAAGGACAGATACGCAGTATTTT; CDR3aa: CASSLISGGRRTDTQYF
j_gene: TRBJ2-7; d_gene: .; abundance: .; v_gene: TRBV6-5; CDR3nt: TGTGCCAGCATTGGCCCCCTGGCCTTCTACGAGCAGTACTTC; CDR3aa: CASIGPLAFYEQYF
j_gene: TRBJ2-1; d_gene: TRBD2; abundance: few; v_gene: TRBV25-1; CDR3nt: TGTGCCAGCAGTGAATGGGGACTAGCGGGAGGGGAACAGTTCTTC; CDR3aa: CASSEWGLAGGEQFF
j_gene: TRBJ2-7; d_gene: .; abundance: few; v_gene: TRBV12-5; CDR3nt: TGTGCTAGTGGTCCTGGAGCCTCCGTCGAGCAGTACTTC; CDR3aa: CASGPGASVEQYF
j_gene: TRBJ2-1; d_gene: .; abundance: few; v_gene: TRBV7-2; CDR3nt: TGTGCCAGCAGCTTCGACTCCCCGGGACTGACCTACAATGAGCAGTTCTTC; CDR3aa: CASSFDSPGLTYNEQFF
j_gene: TRBJ1-2; d_gene: .; abundance: few; v_gene: TRBV30; CDR3nt: TGTGCCTGGACGGGGGGCTATGGCTACACCTTC; CDR3aa: CAWTGGYGYTF
j_gene: TRBJ1-1; d_gene: .; abundance: .; v_gene: TRBV28; CDR3nt: TGTGCCGGAGTAGGCGCGGGAACGAACACTGAAGCTTTCTTT; CDR3aa: CAGVGAGTNTEAFF
j_gene: TRBJ2-1; d_gene: TRBD2; abundance: once; v_gene: TRBV7-7; CDR3nt: TGTGCTAGCAGCACGGGGGGGGTACCCTACAATGAGCAGTTCTTC; CDR3aa: CASSTGGVPYNEQFF
j_gene: TRBJ1-1; d_gene: TRBD1; abundance: .; v_gene: TRBV10-3; CDR3nt: TGTGCCATCAGTTGGGACAGCAACACTGAAGCTTTCTTT; CDR3aa: CAISWDSNTEAFF
j_gene: TRBJ2-3; d_gene: .; abundance: once; v_gene: TRBV4-2; CDR3nt: TGTGCCAGCAGCCAAGACGTGGATACGCAGTATTTT; CDR3aa: CASSQDVDTQYF
j_gene: TRBJ1-1; d_gene: .; abundance: .; v_gene: TRBV7-2; CDR3nt: TGTGCCAGCAGCTTAGTGGGCAGGCCGAACACTGAAGCTTTCTTT; CDR3aa: CASSLVGRPNTEAFF
j_gene: TRBJ2-5; d_gene: TRBD2; abundance: few; v_gene: TRBV27; CDR3nt: TGTGCCAGCTCCACTGGGAGCGGGAGGGCATCAGAGACCCAGTACTTC; CDR3aa: CASSTGSGRASETQYF
j_gene: TRBJ1-6; d_gene: TRBD1; abundance: .; v_gene: TRBV5-1; CDR3nt: TGCGCCAGCAGCTCCCGGGACAGGGGAAATGGTTATAATTCACCCCTCCACTTT; CDR3aa: CASSSRDRGNGYNSPLHF
j_gene: TRBJ1-5; d_gene: .; abundance: .; v_gene: TRBV30; CDR3nt: TGTGCCTGGAGTGTAGGTGGGGCTGGGGGCAATCAGCCCCAGCATTTT; CDR3aa: CAWSVGGAGGNQPQHF